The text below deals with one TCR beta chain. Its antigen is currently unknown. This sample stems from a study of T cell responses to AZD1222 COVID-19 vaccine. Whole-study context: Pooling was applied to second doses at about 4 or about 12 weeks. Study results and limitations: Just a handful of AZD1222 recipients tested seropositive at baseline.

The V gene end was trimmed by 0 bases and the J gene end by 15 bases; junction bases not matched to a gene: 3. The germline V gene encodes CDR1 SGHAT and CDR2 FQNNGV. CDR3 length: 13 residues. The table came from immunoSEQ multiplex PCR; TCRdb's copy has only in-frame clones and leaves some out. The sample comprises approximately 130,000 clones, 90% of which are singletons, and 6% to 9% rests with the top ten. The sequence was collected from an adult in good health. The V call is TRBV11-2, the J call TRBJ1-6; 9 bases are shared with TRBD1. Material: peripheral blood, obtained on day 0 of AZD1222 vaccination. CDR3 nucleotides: TGTGCCAGCAGCTTAGAATGGACAGGGGACCTCCACTTT. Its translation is CASSLEWTGDLHF.